This T cell receptor (beta chain) was recorded in a study of T cell responses to AZD1222 COVID-19 vaccine. For the study at large: The study pooled second doses at about 4 or about 12 weeks.

V shed 2 bases and J 3 bases; nucleotides not matched to a gene: 6. This CDR3 is built from 15 residues. Germline values: CDR1 SQVTM, CDR2 ANQGSEA. Method: immunoSEQ multiplex PCR; TCRdb's copy keeps in-frame clones and lacks some. This sample carries some 130,000 clones, 70% to 90% of them seen once, and the ten largest clones take around 8%. The specimen was peripheral blood, collected on day 0 of AZD1222 vaccination. The TCR originated in an adult in good health. The chain employs TRBV29-1 and TRBJ2-3; the match to TRBD2 covers 9 bases. The CDR3 here is CSVERGRARTDTQYF. DNA of the CDR3: TGCAGCGTTGAACGCGGGAGGGCGAGGACAGATACGCAGTATTTT.